A single T cell receptor (beta chain) is shown here with its context. This sample is part of a study of blood T cell repertoires in COVID-19. The germline CDR1 and CDR2 sequences are SGHVS and FNYEAQ. Between the trimmed V and J ends, which lost 5 bases and 0 bases, there was a span of 15 bases. The CDR3 has 16 residues. Original data processing: Using reference gene primer amplification, nucleated cell counts were estimated. Method: immunoSEQ multiplex PCR; TCRdb's copy keeps in-frame clones and lacks some. The V and J calls and clone size come from that table; D and trimming were worked out from the DNA. This sample yields some 350,000 clones, of which 80% to 90% are seen a single time; about 6% belongs to the top ten.

The origin of this receptor is a woman aged 50 to 65 with COVID-19, enrolled during active disease. The source material was peripheral blood. The V and J genes are TRBV7-6 and TRBJ2-3, with unresolved D. CDR3 residues: CASSKLFLESTDTQYF. The DNA of the CDR3 is TGTGCCAGCAGCAAACTCTTCCTGGAGAGCACAGATACGCAGTATTTT.